This record concerns one TCR beta chain sequence. The data derive from a study of control samples from healthy donors and cancer patients. The CDR3 runs to 15 residues. Germline V gene data show CDR1 as SGDLS and CDR2 as YYNGEE. V was cut by 2 bases and J by 3 bases, with 14 bases left in between. Data came from immunoSEQ multiplex PCR; TCRdb stores just in-frame clones and leaves some out. The sample has about 110,000 clones, about 80% seen once. The chain links TRBV9 to TRBJ1-1, with D unresolved. This TCR was sampled from a man younger than 30 in good health. The sample comprised blood. CDR3 region: CASSVSGRWDTEAFF. The CDR3 DNA is TGTGCCAGCAGCGTCTCGGGGAGGTGGGACACTGAAGCTTTCTTT. The complete variable domain, with remaining parts taken from reference TRBV9 and TRBJ1-1, reads DSGVTQTPKHLITATGQRVTLRCSPRSGDLSVYWYQQSLDQGLQFLIQYYNGEERAKGNILERFSAQQFPDLHSELNLSSLELGDSALYFCASSVSGRWDTEAFFGQGTRLTVV.